This entry is about one T cell receptor (beta chain). At one end the junction does not follow the germline gene, possibly because of a read error. The record originates from a study of OX40 agonist ivuxolimab in advanced cancers. TCRdb keeps only in-frame clones here, not all; method: immunoSEQ multiplex PCR. The data hold approximately 76,000 clones, with nearly 95% observed a single time. The material sequenced was CD4+ or CD8+ T cells sorted from blood, taken in a trial of the OX40 agonist ivuxolimab. The origin of this receptor is an adult with an advanced solid tumor such as melanoma, head and neck, liver or kidney cancer.

The CDR3: CASTLEQGAANEQFF. CDR3 nucleotides: TGTGCCAGCACCTTAGAACAGGGGGCGGCCAATGAGCAGTTCTTC. The chain combines TRBV7-9 with TRBJ2-1; 9 bases are shared with TRBD1. Per the germline V gene, CDR1 is SEHNR and CDR2 is FQNEAQ (reference sequence). This CDR3 spans 15 amino acids. The full variable domain, completed using reference TRBV7-9 and TRBJ2-1, is DTGVSQNPRHKITKRGQNVTFRCDPISEHNRLYWYRQTLGQGPEFLTYFQNEAQLEKSRLLSDRFSAERPKGSFSTLEIQRTEQGDSAMYLCASTLEQGAANEQFFGPGTRLTVL.